A single T cell receptor beta chain is shown here with its context. The target antigen is unknown. As the CDR3 is not closed by the conserved phenylalanine or tryptophan, this likely results from a read error. The sample is drawn from a study of tumor-infiltrating lymphocytes in primary liver carcinoma. Whole-study context: Samples gave roughly 3.5 to 7.13 million productive TCRbeta reads, similar across tissue types.

Unsorted bulk tissue of roughly 17-33 mg yielded co-extracted RNA and DNA. The patients, who had chronic HBV infection, were treatment-naive (untreated). Overall study results and limits: Appearing in all five tumor regions was true of only about 7.5-25% of top clones.

Total RNA amounting to around 450 ng was the source from which TCR beta cDNA was made with a constant-region primer. Three rounds of nested multiplex PCR with slightly modified ARM-PCR produced TCR beta libraries. MiXCR, applied by TCRdb to the multiplex PCR reads, yields one record per CDR3 protein. Of tens of thousands of distinct CDR3 sequences in the sample, 60% to 80% were seen once. The specimen was liver tumor tissue from sampling region 4. Subset meaning: tumor region T4, right-lateral pole. The receptor comes from a man aged 40-55 years with primary liver carcinoma and hepatitis B virus infection.

CDR3 region: CASSFEIRTGPQHY. CDR3 DNA sequence: TGTGCCAGCAGTTTTGAGATCCGGACGGGGCCCCAGCATTAT. The chain has TRBV12-3 or TRBV12-4 and TRBJ1-5; D unresolved. V was shortened by 3 bases and J by 9 bases, with 15 bases between the two germline ends. CDR3 length: 14 amino acids.